This T cell receptor (beta chain) comes out of a study of vaccination effects on CD4 cells after COVID-19. Generated by immunoSEQ multiplex PCR, the TCRdb table keeps only in-frame clones and is missing some. The table lists around 63,000 clones, about 71% of them singletons. CDR1 is SGHAT and CDR2 is FQDESV in the germline V gene (reference sequence). The CDR3 loop spans 14 amino acids. V was clipped by 2 bases and J by 4 bases, with 11 bases between them. The study, taken as a whole, reports: The study, lacking early post-infection timepoints, had few convalescent patients.

For this clone: Antigen specificity is unknown.

Before sequencing, viral peptide pools were used by the ViraFEST assay to expand antigen-specific CD4+ T cells. Culture proceeded for approximately nine days, and CD4+ T cells were then isolated. Vaccine recipients, nucleocapsid antibody negative, had no prior SARS-CoV-2 infection. The starting material was CD4+ T cells from PBMCs cultured with HCoV-OC43 spike peptides, obtained before COVID-19 vaccination. The subset denotes: HCoV-OC43 spike overlapping peptide pool stimulation. This chain joins TRBV11-1 and TRBJ1-1; tentatively, D is TRBD1 (5 bases). This TCR was recovered from a human donor who received a COVID-19 vaccine. CDR3 protein: CASSLQGEITEAFF. The CDR3 DNA sequence: TGTGCCAGCAGCTTACAGGGAGAGATCACTGAAGCTTTCTTT.